Included here is one T cell receptor beta chain sequence, with context. Those enrolled, adults aged 18 to 89 years, came from some 25 US areas. Donors were grouped by their self-reported clinical history. Symptom resolution, clearance, or two negative PCRs marked donors in Cohort 3 as recovered. This sample was taken from a study of blood T cell repertoires in COVID-19. In the study overall: Nucleic acid was either cDNA or gDNA, and it came from T cells, B-cell-depleted T cells, or PBMCs.

This CDR3 has 13 amino acids. The trim removed 6 bases at V and 8 bases at J, leaving 7 bases unmatched. Using immunoSEQ multiplex PCR, the repertoire was profiled, and TCRdb retains in-frame clones only, with some absent. The profile covers almost 400,000 clones, with around 92% appearing a single time and 1.7% taken by the ten largest. The receptor was derived from a woman aged 25 to 39 who had recovered from COVID-19. The chain is built from TRBV12-3 or TRBV12-4 and TRBJ1-2; 9 nucleotides line up with TRBD1. The sequencing sample was made of PBMCs or T cells enriched from blood (not recorded which). The CDR3 protein is CASSTGTGKGYTF. DNA for the CDR3: TGTGCCAGCAGCACCGGGACAGGGAAGGGCTACACCTTC.